This T cell receptor beta chain stems from a study of OX40 agonist ivuxolimab in advanced cancers. A note on the overall study: Ivuxolimab, which targeted the costimulatory receptor OX40 (CD134), was an agonistic, fully human IgG2 monoclonal antibody. Of the roughly 52 patients in dose escalation, 19 had hepatocellular carcinoma, some 15 had melanoma, 9 had renal cell carcinoma and 9 had head and neck cancer. Intravenous ivuxolimab was administered to patients every 2 weeks at six dose levels: 0.01, 0.1, 0.3, 1.5, 3 and 10 mg/kg. A male proportion of under 85% and a mean age of approximately 58 years, ranging from 23 to 79, were recorded for the dose-escalation cohort. Prior anti-PD-1, anti-PD-L1 or anti-CTLA-4 therapy was permitted, and checkpoint inhibitors had been received by about 36% of dose-escalation patients. Partial responses occurred in three dose-escalation patients, of whom one had hepatocellular carcinoma and two had cutaneous melanoma. The paper describes the monotherapy dose-escalation part (N of about 52 patients) of the phase I trial of ivuxolimab. Peripheral TCRbeta sequencing was intended to test whether TCR sequence diversity was altered and clonal T-cell expansion was caused by ivuxolimab. Broader findings and caveats from the paper: On average, CD8+ T cells showed more expanded clones than CD4+ T cells after ivuxolimab. In the 0.1-3.0 mg/kg groups, partial responders were among the patients with the lowest normalized peripheral clonal expansion, particularly in CD8+ T cells. Low levels of normalized T-cell clonal expansion were also seen in some patients who did not respond. Clonal expansion of both CD4+ and CD8+ blood T cells was observed from baseline to week 6 at doses 0.1 to 3.0 mg/kg. The antigen specificity of the clonally expanded peripheral T cells was not determined.

In the case of this clone: The antigen it binds to is not known. No much larger clonotype is one base removed from it; base qualities were not supplied.

CDR1 SGHDT and CDR2 YYEEEE are derived from the germline V gene. At the junction V is shortened by 4 bases and J by 6 bases, with 16 bases in between. The CDR3, from cysteine to phenylalanine, totals 14 residues. Of all the DNA, just the CDR3 is kept, 42 bases in frame from base 1. Patients with a history of autoimmune disease or receiving systemic immunosuppression were excluded from the trial. Peripheral blood for TCR sequencing was collected from all dose cohorts at baseline, on cycle 4 day 1, and on cycle 7 day 1. The samples were taken from a phase I, first-in-human, multicenter, open-label dose-escalation trial of ivuxolimab. The trial enrolled adults with locally advanced or metastatic head and neck squamous cell, hepatocellular, melanoma or renal cell carcinoma. Before TCR sequencing, CD4+ and CD8+ T cells were separately sorted from peripheral blood. Genomic DNA was extracted from sorted cells for sequencing of the TCRbeta CDR3 region. The immunoSEQ Assay was used to sequence the TCRbeta CDR3 regions. Sourced from immuneACCESS, this table was stored by TCRdb with only in-frame sequences that have V and J called. A share of the clones is absent; for the studies checked, an unresolved V gene accounts for under half, and the remainder has no known explanation. The sample contains under 70,000 clones, 80% to 95% of them found a single time. The ten most abundant clones make up under 10% of the sample.

The sequence derives from an adult with an advanced solid tumor such as melanoma, head and neck, liver or kidney cancer. This chain is built from TRBV5-6 and TRBJ2-5; a tentative D match to TRBD1 spans 5 bases. Source: CD4+ or CD8+ T cells sorted from blood, taken in a trial of the OX40 agonist ivuxolimab. The CDR3 is CASSPRQGGKTQYF. The base sequence is TGTGCCAGCAGCCCCCGGCAGGGCGGAAAGACCCAGTACTTC.